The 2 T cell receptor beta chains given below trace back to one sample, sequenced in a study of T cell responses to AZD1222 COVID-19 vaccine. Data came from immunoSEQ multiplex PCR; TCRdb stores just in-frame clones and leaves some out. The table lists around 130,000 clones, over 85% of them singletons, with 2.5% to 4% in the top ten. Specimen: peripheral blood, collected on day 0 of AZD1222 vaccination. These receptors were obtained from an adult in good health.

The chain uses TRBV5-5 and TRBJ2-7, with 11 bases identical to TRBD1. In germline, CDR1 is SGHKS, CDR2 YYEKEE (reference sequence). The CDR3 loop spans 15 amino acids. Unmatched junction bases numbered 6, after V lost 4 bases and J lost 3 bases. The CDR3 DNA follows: TGTGCCAGCAGCCCCCGGGACAGGGGGATCTACGAGCAGTACTTC. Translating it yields CASSPRDRGIYEQYF. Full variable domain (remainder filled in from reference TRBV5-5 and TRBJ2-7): DAGVTQSPTHLIKTRGQQVTLRCSPISGHKSVSWYQQVLGQGPQFIFQYYEKEERGRGNFPDRFSARQFPNYSSELNVNALLLGDSALYLCASSPRDRGIYEQYFGPGTRLTVT.

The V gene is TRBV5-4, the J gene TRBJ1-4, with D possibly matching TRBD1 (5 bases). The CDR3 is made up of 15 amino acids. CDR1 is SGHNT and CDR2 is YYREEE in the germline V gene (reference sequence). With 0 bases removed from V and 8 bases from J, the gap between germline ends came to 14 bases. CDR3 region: CASSLAGASGEKLFF. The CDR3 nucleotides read TGTGCCAGCAGCTTGGCTGGGGCCTCGGGGGAAAAACTGTTTTTT. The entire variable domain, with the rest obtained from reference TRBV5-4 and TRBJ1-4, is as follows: ETGVTQSPTHLIKTRGQQVTLRCSSQSGHNTVSWYQQALGQGPQFIFQYYREEENGRGNFPPRFSGLQFPNYSSELNVNALELDDSALYLCASSLAGASGEKLFFGSGTQLSVL.